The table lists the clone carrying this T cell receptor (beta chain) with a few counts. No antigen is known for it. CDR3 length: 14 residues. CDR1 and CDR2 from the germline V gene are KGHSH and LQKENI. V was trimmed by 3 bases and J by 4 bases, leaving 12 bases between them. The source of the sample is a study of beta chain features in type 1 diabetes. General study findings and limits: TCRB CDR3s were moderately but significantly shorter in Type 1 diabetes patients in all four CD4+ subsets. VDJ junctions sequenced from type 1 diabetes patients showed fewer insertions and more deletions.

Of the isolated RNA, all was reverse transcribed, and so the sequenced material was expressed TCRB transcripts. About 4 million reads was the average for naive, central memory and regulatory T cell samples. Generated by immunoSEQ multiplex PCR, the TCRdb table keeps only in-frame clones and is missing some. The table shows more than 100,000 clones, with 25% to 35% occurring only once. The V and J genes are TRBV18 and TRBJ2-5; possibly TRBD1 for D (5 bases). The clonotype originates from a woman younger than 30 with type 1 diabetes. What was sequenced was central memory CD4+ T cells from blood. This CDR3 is CASSPGPTGETQYF. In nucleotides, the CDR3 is TGTGCCAGCTCACCGGGCCCAACAGGAGAGACCCAGTACTTC.